The sequence of this T cell receptor (beta chain) was determined in a study of cytomegalovirus exposure and HLA in healthy donors (dated by TCRdb to about 2017). With respect to the entire study: An earlier analysis of roughly 630 of the donors reported roughly 270 Gb of sequence data and 117 million unique TCR beta sequences from some 180 million T cells. Roughly 300 gigabases of sequencing data and 78 million or so unique TCR sequences were included in an early release covering over 600 HLA-typed donors. Of the 350 to 450 genotyped donors, 65% to 90% were placed in the genetic ancestry cluster associated with self-reported Caucasian donors. The study aimed to test whether signatures of past pathogen exposure could be identified by cataloging public T cell receptors. The study used immunosequencing to profile the T cell repertoires of 600 to 850 subjects and linked those repertoires to cytomegalovirus serostatus. A separate validation cohort of over 95 different subjects was used in addition to the roughly 670-subject first cohort. To predict cytomegalovirus infection status, the study combined high-throughput TCR immunosequencing, statistical association of individual TCRs with disease status, and machine learning. To study patterns of TCR occurrence, a later analysis re-analyzed previously published TCR beta repertoires from 600 to 750 donors and added high-resolution HLA genotyping. In the later analysis, no new phenotypic data were used to find candidate immune exposures; instead, reliance was placed on TCR beta sequences and their occurrence across donors. In an earlier analysis of 587 of the donors, high-throughput TCR beta sequencing was used to judge whether each TCR beta V gene segment behaved as functional or pseudogenic. Donor age, sex, ethnicity and CMV serostatus were collected together with the repertoire data. A later genetic analysis took genome-wide SNP genotypes for about 55% of the roughly 700 donors and used that subset as a discovery cohort. Every discovery cohort repertoire had been produced on one sequencing platform. Class I and class II HLA loci were covered by the typing at four-digit resolution. Typing coverage differed by locus: A, B, C, DRB1 and DQB1 were typed in roughly 620-640 donors, DQA1 in 500 to 550, DPA1 in around 580, and DPB1 in just under 480. Four or five DR-DQ haplotypes were handled as single units for association and clustering because linkage in the cohort was strong. Among 300 to 500 genotyped donors of the cohort, an average of roughly 230,000 unique TCR beta nucleotide sequences was sequenced per donor, of which about 19% were non-productive. Paper-wide results and their limitations: The authors suggested that the approach could potentially be generalized to other disease states and immunological phenotypes. The classifier was reported to diagnose cytomegalovirus status with high specificity and sensitivity in both the original cohort and the validation cohort. A later genetic analysis reported fewer N-insertions in productive TCRs among donors in an Asian-associated ancestry cluster than the 666-donor mean. Because counts were too low, roughly 16 rarely observed V segments, including chromosome 9 orphons, were excluded from the earlier analysis of about 500 of the donors. The only immune exposure information available for the cohort was CMV serostatus. In an earlier analysis of more than 450 of the donors, most TCR beta V segments were observed in productive rearrangements about 87% or about 30% of the time, broadly matching IMGT annotations. The cohort was sequenced for TCR beta chains only, and without alpha or paired-chain data the features that could be detected were limited. Several of the top co-occurrence clusters appeared to be linked to parvovirus B19, influenza, CMV and Epstein-Barr virus, according to a later analysis. HLA typing was unavailable for some donors at each locus, so association tests used only the typed subset. Compared with equally common non-associated chains, HLA-associated TCR beta chains in a later analysis were more clonally expanded and had lower generation probabilities. Correlated functional status among segregating V segments might be attributable to linkage disequilibrium, but an unknown experimental factor could not be ruled out. A total of 150 to 200 TCR beta chains were listed by the study as associated with cytomegalovirus. A group of highly shared sequence variants was considered likely to be a technical artifact of the sequencing pipeline. In a later analysis, the rate of TCR association differed among HLA loci, with DRB1 alleles having the most associated TCRs and HLA-C alleles having the fewest. A further reported finding was that TCR beta sequences accurately predicted the HLA-A and HLA-B alleles for most subjects in the first cohort. A few of the identified cytomegalovirus-associated TCR beta chains were confirmed in vitro to be specific for cytomegalovirus antigens. According to a later analysis, most CMV-associated TCR beta chains appeared to be HLA-restricted, and the HLA associations seemed to be driven largely by CMV exposure. When HLA alleles, especially DR and DQ, strongly co-occurred, attributing TCR associations to individual alleles was difficult. Some IMGT-functional V segments, including TRBV6-2 and TRBV6-3, could not be distinguished by the 87-base-pair reads and were therefore excluded. In a later analysis, more than 15,000 TCR beta sequences were associated with specific HLA alleles at a false discovery rate of 0.05. A later genetic analysis associated a missense DCLRE1C variant with V-gene and J-gene trimming of TCR beta chains, and an independent cohort replicated the association. While some public TCRs were present in many individuals, most TCR sequences turned up only very rarely across donors. Presence/absence analyses assumed roughly uniform sequencing depth across donors, an assumption that may not hold.

The cohort comprised around 700 healthy bone marrow donors. At the time of sampling, every cohort member was nominally healthy, though immune exposures that went unrecorded were likely present. The donor was CMV seronegative and belonged to the group of around 350 seronegative cohort members. A peripheral blood sample was collected from each donor, and TCR beta sequencing was performed on peripheral blood mononuclear cells. The Qiagen DNeasy Blood Extraction Kit was used to extract genomic DNA from the blood cell samples. CDR1 and CDR2 are drawn from the germline V gene (reference sequence): MNHEY, SMNVEV. V loses 0 bases of germline sequence and J loses 2 bases, and the interval between the two ends is 10 bases. Including cysteine and phenylalanine, the CDR3 has 15 amino acids. CDR3 DNA only is kept here, 45 bases in frame from base 1. Library preparation used the immunoSEQ multiplex PCR assay. For the multiplex PCR, a mixture combining 60 forward primers for TCR Vbeta segments and 13 reverse primers for TCR Jbeta segments was used. Amplification of the CDR3 region of rearranged TCR beta genes was performed with a multiplex PCR assay on genomic DNA. The Illumina HiSeq System was used to sequence the amplified TCR beta libraries as 87-base-pair reads. On the study's bioinformatics: A later analysis tallied roughly 76 million unique TCR beta chains across the 600 to 700 repertoires, and 10 million to 11 million of those chains were shared by two or more donors. Raw reads were error-corrected and collapsed into unique sequences by a nearest-neighbor algorithm in which closely related sequences were merged to remove PCR and sequencing errors. V, D and J gene segments were assigned by aligning CDR3 sequences to IMGT reference sequences. For a sequence to be retained, a match of at least six nucleotides was required to both a V gene segment and a J gene segment. A rearrangement was called productive if the CDR3 had no stop codons and remained in frame with V and J, and every other rearrangement was called non-productive. CDR3 was defined by IMGT convention, running from the second conserved V-encoded cysteine to the conserved J-encoded phenylalanine. The earlier analysis of 500 to 650 of the donors excluded any sequence lacking an unambiguous match to a single V gene segment. In an earlier analysis of some 590 of the donors, a V segment was called functional when productive rearrangements were above 56.7%, and segregating when the standard deviation between donors exceeded 5%. A statistical classification framework was developed to diagnose cytomegalovirus status using the catalog of TCR beta chain sequences. V and J gene assignment, in a later analysis, came from comparing TCR nucleotide sequences with IMGT/GENE-DB human TR gene sequences. In a later analysis, CDR3 sequences and most-parsimonious VDJ recombination scenarios were assigned using the TCRdist pipeline. In a later analysis, each TCR beta chain was defined by its CDR3 amino acid sequence together with its V-gene family, and reads without a unique V-gene family were excluded. As a way to deal with suspected cross-contamination and a sequencing artifact, a later analysis dropped more than 500 nucleotide sequences that were highly shared and had low generation probability. In a later analysis, a clonal expansion index was calculated for each public chain from normalized within-repertoire ranks of inferred template counts. In a later analysis, generation probabilities were computed using a VDJ recombination model fitted to out-of-frame rearrangements, and the results were checked against IGoR. A later analysis scored TCR-TCR, TCR-HLA and TCR-CMV co-occurrence with hypergeometric tests, applying a repertoire-size bias correction to TCR pairs. A later analysis estimated false discovery rates by permuting HLA or CMV assignments 20 times. In a later analysis, co-occurring TCRs were grouped using DBSCAN, with TCRdist sequence similarity added in when clustering inside HLA-allele-positive subsets. Co-occurrence clustering excluded repertoires with fewer than 30,000 or more than 120,000 public chains, plus five with anomalous nucleotide sharing. Imported from immuneACCESS, the table was reduced by TCRdb to in-frame sequences with V and J called. These copies leave out some clones; in studies compared against another copy, an unresolved V gene accounts for under half, and the cause of the remainder is not known. Clone size and the V and J calls come from that table; the DNA yielded D and trimming. In all, the sample holds fewer than 95,000 clones, and just over 75% of those were seen once. The biggest ten clones account for over 0.5% of the sample.

A word on this clone: The antigen it binds to is not known. No quality values exist for individual bases; no much larger clone is one base distant.

Material for sequencing was PBMCs. This chain is built from TRBV27 and TRBJ1-2; TRBD1 might be the D gene, on 5 matching bases. The receptor comes from a man aged 25 to 40 in good health and CMV-seronegative. Here the CDR3 is given as CASSLSGGANYGYTF. The sequenced DNA is TGTGCCAGCAGTTTATCCGGGGGAGCAAACTATGGCTACACCTTC.